A selection of T cell receptor beta chains follows, all from one sample in a study of T cells after yellow fever vaccination. Using its own MiXCR run on the 5' RACE reads, TCRdb lists one record per CDR3 protein. The sample holds some 290,000 distinct CDR3 sequences; 9.5% to 12% are singletons and the top ten take roughly 3%. This specimen consisted of CD4+ T cells sorted from PBMCs, obtained 45 days after the yellow fever booster vaccination. Receptors originate from a man aged 18 to 35 who received the YFV17D yellow fever vaccine. Both conserved end residues are part of each CDR3. Fields, in order: V gene, D gene, J gene, clone size, CDR3 protein, CDR3 DNA. The D gene is left open where the match is weak. Not every row has a clone size; where given, it reads once, few, many or a size class.

TRBV6-6	TRBD2	TRBJ2-3	-	CASRSRTSGGPTDTQYF	TGTGCCAGCAGATCCCGGACTAGCGGGGGGCCCACAGATACGCAGTATTTT
TRBV7-6	TRBD1	TRBJ1-4	-	CASSQNRGRGEKLLF	TGTGCCAGCAGCCAGAACAGGGGTCGGGGGGAAAAACTGCTTTTT
TRBV7-2	TRBD2	TRBJ2-2	many	CASSLASGLAGAGELFF	TGTGCCAGCAGCTTAGCCAGCGGACTAGCCGGCGCCGGGGAGCTGTTTTTT
TRBV2	TRBD1	TRBJ2-3	-	CASSVSPGTGLPDTQYF	TGTGCCAGCAGTGTCTCCCCGGGGACAGGGCTGCCAGATACGCAGTATTTT
TRBV4-1	-	TRBJ2-3	few	CASSAREWTDTQYF	TGCGCCAGCAGCGCCAGGGAATGGACAGATACGCAGTATTTT
TRBV5-4	-	TRBJ2-3	-	CASTVADTQYF	TGTGCCAGCACCGTGGCAGATACGCAGTATTTT
TRBV7-3	-	TRBJ1-1	-	CASSPRGREAFF	TGTGCCAGCAGCCCTAGGGGCAGGGAAGCTTTCTTT
TRBV4-1	-	TRBJ1-2	-	CASSQDKMGYTF	TGCGCCAGCAGCCAAGATAAGATGGGCTACACCTTC
TRBV18	-	TRBJ2-3	few	CASSPGRATDTQYF	TGTGCCAGCTCACCAGGCAGGGCCACAGATACGCAGTATTTT
TRBV12-3/TRBV12-4	TRBD1	TRBJ2-1	-	CASRRTGSEQFF	TGTGCCAGCAGAAGGACAGGGAGTGAGCAGTTCTTC
TRBV6-2/TRBV6-3	TRBD1	TRBJ2-1	many	CASSLGTASSSYNEQFF	TGTGCCAGCAGTTTAGGGACAGCCAGTAGCTCCTACAATGAGCAGTTCTTC
TRBV5-1	-	TRBJ2-3	few	CASSLVAVTDTQYF	TGCGCCAGCAGCTTGGTAGCGGTCACAGATACGCAGTATTTT
TRBV10-3	-	TRBJ1-4	-	CAPRTGRRKNCFF	-
TRBV25-1	-	TRBJ1-6	few	CASSEEGPIAPLHF	TGTGCCAGCAGTGAGGAGGGGCCCATAGCACCCCTCCACTTT
TRBV2	TRBD1	TRBJ1-6	-	CASTGDRGRASPLHF	TGTGCCAGCACAGGGGACAGGGGGCGCGCTTCACCCCTCCACTTT
TRBV5-1	-	TRBJ2-3	many	CASSLLGDTQYF	TGCGCCAGCAGCTTGTTGGGGGATACGCAGTATTTT
TRBV11-3	-	TRBJ1-6	few	CASSDRNSPLHF	TGTGCCAGCAGCGACAGAAATTCACCCCTCCACTTT
TRBV29-1	TRBD1	TRBJ1-5	-	CSVAAGTGDIPQHF	TGCAGCGTTGCGGCTGGGACAGGGGACATACCCCAGCATTTT
TRBV12-3/TRBV12-4	-	TRBJ1-1	many	CASSPTGNTEAFF	TGTGCCAGCAGTCCGACAGGGAACACTGAAGCTTTCTTT
TRBV20-1	-	TRBJ2-4	few	CSARELGAKNIQYF	TGCAGTGCTAGGGAGCTCGGCGCCAAAAACATTCAGTACTTC
TRBV30	-	TRBJ2-2	-	CAWNGWGTGELFF	TGTGCCTGGAATGGTTGGGGCACCGGGGAGCTGTTTTTT
TRBV7-2	-	TRBJ1-6	few	CASSFVAGLESPLHF	TGTGCCAGCAGCTTTGTTGCAGGGTTGGAGTCACCCCTCCACTTT
TRBV18	-	TRBJ2-3	-	CASSPERVTDTQYF	TGTGCCAGCTCACCTGAGCGAGTCACAGATACGCAGTATTTT
TRBV28	TRBD1	TRBJ2-6	many	CASSLRTGVPGANVLTF	TGTGCCAGCAGTTTACGTACAGGGGTTCCTGGGGCCAACGTCCTGACTTTC
TRBV7-2	-	TRBJ1-2	few	CASSLPRMNYGYTF	TGTGCCAGCAGCTTACCCCGGATGAACTATGGCTACACCTTC
TRBV7-9	-	TRBJ1-2	-	CASSSPWTPYGYTF	TGTGCCAGCAGCTCCCCCTGGACGCCTTATGGCTACACCTTC
TRBV27	TRBD1	TRBJ1-2	-	CASSGTALHGYTF	TGTGCCAGCAGCGGGACAGCCCTTCATGGCTACACCTTC
TRBV5-1	TRBD2	TRBJ2-7	few	CASSLFRGGLEQYF	TGCGCCAGCAGCTTGTTCCGGGGGGGACTCGAGCAGTACTTC
TRBV5-1	TRBD1	TRBJ2-5	many	CASSLQGAPQETQYF	TGCGCCAGCAGCTTACAGGGGGCCCCCCAAGAGACCCAGTACTTC
TRBV5-1	-	TRBJ2-2	-	CASSLYFLPGELFF	TGCGCCAGCAGCTTGTATTTTCTTCCCGGGGAGCTGTTTTTT
TRBV27	TRBD2	TRBJ2-2	many	CASRLRGGLTGELFF	TGTGCCAGCAGGTTGCGGGGGGGCCTCACCGGGGAGCTGTTTTTT
TRBV6-5	TRBD1	TRBJ1-6	many	CASSTRGGQGGSPLHF	TGTGCCAGCAGTACCAGGGGGGGACAGGGGGGCTCACCCCTCCACTTT
TRBV4-1	-	TRBJ2-3	few	CASSQEWRGPTITDTQYF	TGCGCCAGCAGCCAAGAATGGCGGGGGCCAACAATCACAGATACGCAGTATTTT
TRBV19	-	TRBJ1-2	-	CASQGQTNYGYTF	TGTGCCAGTCAAGGACAGACTAACTATGGCTACACCTTC
TRBV6-2/TRBV6-3	-	TRBJ2-5	many	CASSYSTEKETQYF	TGTGCCAGCAGTTACTCTACAGAGAAAGAGACCCAGTACTTC
TRBV4-1	TRBD2	TRBJ2-5	-	CASSQESLAGQTQYF	TGCGCCAGCAGCCAAGAGTCCCTAGCGGGACAGACCCAGTACTTC
TRBV2	-	TRBJ2-7	-	CASKGVVSEQYF	TGTGCCAGCAAGGGAGTGGTCAGCGAGCAGTACTTC
TRBV19	-	TRBJ1-4	many	CASSRGLNEKLFF	TGTGCCAGTAGTCGGGGCCTTAATGAAAAACTGTTTTTT
TRBV7-2	TRBD2	TRBJ2-3	few	CASSGIGGGPATDTQYF	TGTGCCAGCAGCGGCATTGGCGGGGGGCCGGCCACAGATACGCAGTATTTT
TRBV2	TRBD1	TRBJ1-2	-	CASRAEGAGYGYTF	TGTGCCAGCAGGGCCGAGGGGGCGGGGTATGGCTACACCTTC